This T cell receptor beta chain was identified in a study of T cells in Graves' hyperthyroidism and ophthalmopathy. There were TCR beta CDR3 regions amplified from RNA transcripts. A set of HTBI primers served as the primers for a first-round RT-PCR of the TCR CDR3. TCRdb itself ran the multiplex PCR reads through MiXCR, one entry per CDR3 protein. The sample holds around 450,000 distinct CDR3 sequences, 15% to 19% seen once. The diagnoses drew upon clinical symptoms, serum thyroxine and TRAb, thyroid ultrasound and orbital computed tomography. From germline, CDR1 is DFQATT and CDR2 SNEGSKA (reference sequence). V lost 2 bases to trimming and J lost 3 bases; unmatched junction nucleotides: 9. The CDR3 spans 15 residues.

The chain combines TRBV20-1 with TRBJ2-7; TRBD2 matches 8 bases. Sequencing input: blood. This TCR was sampled from a young woman with Graves' hyperthyroidism. The CDR3 spells CSARPVSGKDYEQYF. The CDR3 DNA follows: TGCAGTGCTAGACCCGTTAGCGGGAAGGACTACGAGCAGTACTTC.